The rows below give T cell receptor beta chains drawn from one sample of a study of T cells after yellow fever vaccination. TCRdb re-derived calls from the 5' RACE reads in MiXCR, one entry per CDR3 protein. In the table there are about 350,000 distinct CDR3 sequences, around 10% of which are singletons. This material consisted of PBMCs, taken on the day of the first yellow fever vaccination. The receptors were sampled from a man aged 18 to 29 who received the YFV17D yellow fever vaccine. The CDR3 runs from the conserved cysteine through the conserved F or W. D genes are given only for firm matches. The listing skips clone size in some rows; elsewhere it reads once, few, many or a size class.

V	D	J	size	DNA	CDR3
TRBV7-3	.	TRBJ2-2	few	TGTGCCAGCAGCTTAAAGGTCCAGGTCGGGGAGCTGTTTTTT	CASSLKVQVGELFF
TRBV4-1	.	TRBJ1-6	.	TGCGCCAGCAGCCAACTATACTCCTATAATTCACCCCTCCACTTT	CASSQLYSYNSPLHF
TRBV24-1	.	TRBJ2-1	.	TGTGCCACCAGTGACCCCCGGGACGGCTACAATGAGCAGTTCTTC	CATSDPRDGYNEQFF
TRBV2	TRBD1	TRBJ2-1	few	TGTGCCAGCAGTGAAGGCGTCCGGACAGGATCGAATGAGCAGTTCTTC	CASSEGVRTGSNEQFF
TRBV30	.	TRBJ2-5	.	TGTGCCTGGAGTCTAACAGGGGGGGAAGAGACCCAGTACTTC	CAWSLTGGEETQYF
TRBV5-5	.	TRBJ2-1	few	TGTGCCAGCAGCTATAGGATCGATGAGCAGTTCTTC	CASSYRIDEQFF
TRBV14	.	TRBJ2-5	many	TGTGCCAGCAGTGCGCGACCCTTTATCCAAGAGACCCAGTACTTC	CASSARPFIQETQYF
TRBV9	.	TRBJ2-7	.	TGTGCCAGCAGCGTAGAGCGGTATTCGCGTGAGCAGTACTTC	CASSVERYSREQYF
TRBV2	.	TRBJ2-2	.	TGTGCCAGCAGTGGTAGCGGCAGGGAGCTGTTTTTT	CASSGSGRELFF
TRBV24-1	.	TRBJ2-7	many	TGTGCCACGCGGCTCGGGTCAGGGGTCTCCTACGAGCAGTACTTC	CATRLGSGVSYEQYF
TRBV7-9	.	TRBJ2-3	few	TGTGCCAGCAGCTTAGCGACGCTCACAGATACGCAGTATTTT	CASSLATLTDTQYF